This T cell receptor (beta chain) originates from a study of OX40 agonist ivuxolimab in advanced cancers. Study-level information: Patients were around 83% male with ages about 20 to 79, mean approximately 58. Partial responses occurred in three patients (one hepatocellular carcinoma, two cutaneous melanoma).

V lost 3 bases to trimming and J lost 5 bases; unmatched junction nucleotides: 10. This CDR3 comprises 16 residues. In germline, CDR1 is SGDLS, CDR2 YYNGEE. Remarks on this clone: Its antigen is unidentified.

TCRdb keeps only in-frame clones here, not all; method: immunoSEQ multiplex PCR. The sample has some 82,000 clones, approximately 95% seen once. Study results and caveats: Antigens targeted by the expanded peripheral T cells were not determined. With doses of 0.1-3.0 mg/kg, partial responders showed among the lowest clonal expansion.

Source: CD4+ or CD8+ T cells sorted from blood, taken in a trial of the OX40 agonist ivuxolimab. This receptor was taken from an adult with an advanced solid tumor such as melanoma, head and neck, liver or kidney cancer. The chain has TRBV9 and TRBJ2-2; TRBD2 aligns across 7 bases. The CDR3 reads CASSGSRDYPTGELFF. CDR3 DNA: TGTGCCAGCAGCGGATCCCGGGACTACCCGACCGGGGAGCTGTTTTTT.